This TCR beta chain is drawn from a study of regulatory T cells in long-lasting Graves disease. In this sample, this clonotype turned up many times. Its target is not known. Study results and limitations: Persistent disease preferred TRBV28, TRBJ1-2 and TRBJ2-5; new disease, TRBV20-1 and TRBJ2-1.

The CDR3 is 13 amino acids. Germline CDR1 is LNHDA and CDR2 is SQIVND (reference sequence). J lost 5 bases, V lost 6 bases, and 6 bases had no gene match. Sample time point: persistent/refractory GD, antithyroid drugs over 5 years with positive TRAb. PBMC-extracted RNA yielded the TCR library. Guidelines of the American Thyroid Association were used to diagnose Graves' disease. Recruitment took place at an endocrinology department in Xi'an, China. In building TCR beta libraries, iRepertoire HTBI primers were used together with Arm-PCR of CDR3 regions. Each CDR3 protein gets one entry after TCRdb re-called the multiplex PCR reads with MiXCR. In the table there are a few hundred thousand distinct CDR3 sequences, roughly a quarter of which are singletons.

The chain links TRBV19 to TRBJ1-1, with 7 bases fitting TRBD1. This TCR came from a female donor with Graves disease. This specimen consisted of peripheral blood mononuclear cells (PBMCs), obtained when the disease was refractory, from a patient treated with antithyroid drugs. The CDR3 protein is CASSTPGGTEAFF. Here the CDR3 DNA reads TGTGCCAGTAGCACTCCAGGGGGGACTGAAGCTTTCTTT.